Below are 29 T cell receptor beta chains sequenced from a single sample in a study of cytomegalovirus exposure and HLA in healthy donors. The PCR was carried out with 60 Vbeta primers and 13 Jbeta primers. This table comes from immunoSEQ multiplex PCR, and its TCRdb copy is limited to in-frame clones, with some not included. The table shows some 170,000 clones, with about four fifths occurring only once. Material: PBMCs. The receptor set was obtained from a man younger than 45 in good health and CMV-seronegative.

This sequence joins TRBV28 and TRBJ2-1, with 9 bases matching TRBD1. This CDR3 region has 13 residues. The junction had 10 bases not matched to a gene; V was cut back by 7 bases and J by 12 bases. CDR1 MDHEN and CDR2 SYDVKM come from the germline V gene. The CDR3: CASTLDRGGAQFF. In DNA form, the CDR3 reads TGTGCCAGCACCCTGGACAGGGGAGGCGCGCAGTTCTTC.

As DNA, the CDR3 is TGTGCCAGTAGTAAGGAGAGGGTCCCTGGGGAGCTGTTTTTT. It codes for CASSKERVPGELFF. The rearrangement uses TRBV19 and TRBJ2-2; maybe TRBD2 (5 bases). The V end was cut by 4 bases, the J end by 8 bases, with 14 bases between. Germline loops: CDR1 LNHDA, CDR2 SQIVND (reference sequence). The CDR3 extends over 14 amino acids.

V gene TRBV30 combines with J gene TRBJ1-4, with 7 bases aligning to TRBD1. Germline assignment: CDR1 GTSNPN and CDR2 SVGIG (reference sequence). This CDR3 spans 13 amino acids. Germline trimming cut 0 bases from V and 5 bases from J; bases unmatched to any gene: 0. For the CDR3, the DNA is TGTGCCTGGAGTGTACAGGGGAATGAAAAACTGTTTTTT. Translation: CAWSVQGNEKLFF.

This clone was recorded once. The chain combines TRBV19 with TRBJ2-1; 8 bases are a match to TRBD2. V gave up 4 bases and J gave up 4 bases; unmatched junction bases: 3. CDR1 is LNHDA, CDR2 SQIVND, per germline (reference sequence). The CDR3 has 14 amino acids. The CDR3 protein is CASSSGGPYNEQFF. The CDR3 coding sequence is TGTGCCAGTAGTAGCGGGGGGCCGTACAATGAGCAGTTCTTC.

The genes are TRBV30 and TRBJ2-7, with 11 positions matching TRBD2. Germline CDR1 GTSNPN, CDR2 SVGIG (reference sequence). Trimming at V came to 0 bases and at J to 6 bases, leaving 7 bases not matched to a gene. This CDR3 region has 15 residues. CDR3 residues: CAWSVLLAGAREQYF. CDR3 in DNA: TGTGCCTGGAGTGTACTACTAGCGGGAGCTCGCGAGCAGTACTTC.

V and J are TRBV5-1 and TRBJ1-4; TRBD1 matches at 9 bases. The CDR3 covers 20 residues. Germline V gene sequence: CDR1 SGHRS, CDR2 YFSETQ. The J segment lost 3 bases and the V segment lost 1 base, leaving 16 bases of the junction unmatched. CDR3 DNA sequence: TGCGCCAGCAGCTTGAGCCCGGGACAGGGAGTTGTGAACGCTAATGAAAAACTGTTTTTT. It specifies CASSLSPGQGVVNANEKLFF. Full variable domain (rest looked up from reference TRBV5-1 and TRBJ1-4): KAGVTQTPRYLIKTRGQQVTLSCSPISGHRSVSWYQQTPGQGLQFLFEYFSETQRNKGNFPGRFSGRQFSNSRSEMNVSTLELGDSALYLCASSLSPGQGVVNANEKLFFGSGTQLSVL.

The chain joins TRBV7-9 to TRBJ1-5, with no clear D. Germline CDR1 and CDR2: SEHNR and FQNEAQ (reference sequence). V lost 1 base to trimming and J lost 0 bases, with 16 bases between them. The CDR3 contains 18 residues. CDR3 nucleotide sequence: TGTGCCAGCAGCTTAGTTAAGGCGAGGTCTTATAGCAATCAGCCCCAGCATTTT. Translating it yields CASSLVKARSYSNQPQHF.

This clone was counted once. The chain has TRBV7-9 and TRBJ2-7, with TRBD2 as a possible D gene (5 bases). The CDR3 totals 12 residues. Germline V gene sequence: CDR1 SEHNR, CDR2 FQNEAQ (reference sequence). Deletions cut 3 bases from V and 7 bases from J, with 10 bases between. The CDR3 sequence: CASSFGPGEQYF. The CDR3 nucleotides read TGTGCCAGCAGCTTTGGACCGGGGGAGCAGTACTTC. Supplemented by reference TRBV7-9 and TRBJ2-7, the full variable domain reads DTGVSQNPRHKITKRGQNVTFRCDPISEHNRLYWYRQTLGQGPEFLTYFQNEAQLEKSRLLSDRFSAERPKGSFSTLEIQRTEQGDSAMYLCASSFGPGEQYFGPGTRLTVT.

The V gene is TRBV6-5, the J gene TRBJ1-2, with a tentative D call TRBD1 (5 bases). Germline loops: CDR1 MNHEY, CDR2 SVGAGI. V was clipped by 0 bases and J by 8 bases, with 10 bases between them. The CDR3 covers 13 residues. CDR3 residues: CASSYSRDSGYTF. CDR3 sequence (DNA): TGTGCCAGCAGTTACTCCAGGGATTCGGGCTACACCTTC.

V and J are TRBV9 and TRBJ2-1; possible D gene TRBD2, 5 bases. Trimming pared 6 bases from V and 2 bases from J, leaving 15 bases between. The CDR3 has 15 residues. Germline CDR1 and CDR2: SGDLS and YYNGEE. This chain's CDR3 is CASNPAEGAYNEQFF. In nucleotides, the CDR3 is TGTGCCAGCAACCCGGCTGAGGGCGCCTACAATGAGCAGTTCTTC.

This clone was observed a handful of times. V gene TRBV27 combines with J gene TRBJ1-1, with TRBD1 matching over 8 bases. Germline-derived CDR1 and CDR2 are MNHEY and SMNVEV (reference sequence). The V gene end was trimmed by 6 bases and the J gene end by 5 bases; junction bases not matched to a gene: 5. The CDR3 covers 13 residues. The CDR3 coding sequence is TGTGCCAGCAGCGCAGGGGGCGATACTGAAGCTTTCTTT. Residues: CASSAGGDTEAFF.

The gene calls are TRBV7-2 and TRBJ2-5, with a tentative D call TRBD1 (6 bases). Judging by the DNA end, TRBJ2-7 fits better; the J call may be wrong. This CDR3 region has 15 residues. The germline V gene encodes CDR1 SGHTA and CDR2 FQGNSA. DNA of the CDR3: TGTGCCAGCAGCTTAGCCCCGGGACAACCATACGAGCAGTACTTC. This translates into CASSLAPGQPYEQYF.

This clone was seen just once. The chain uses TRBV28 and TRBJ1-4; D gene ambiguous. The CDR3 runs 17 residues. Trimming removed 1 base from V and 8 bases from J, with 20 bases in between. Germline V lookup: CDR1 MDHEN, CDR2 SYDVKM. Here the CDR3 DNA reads TGTGCCAGCAGTTTATTGGCGGGAGTAGGCCAACGGGAAAAACTGTTTTTT. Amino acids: CASSLLAGVGQREKLFF.

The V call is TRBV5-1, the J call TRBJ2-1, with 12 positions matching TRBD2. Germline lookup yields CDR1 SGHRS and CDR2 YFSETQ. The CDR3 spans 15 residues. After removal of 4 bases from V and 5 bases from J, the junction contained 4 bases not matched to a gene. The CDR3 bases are TGCGCCAGCAGCCGGACTAGCGGGGATCACAATGAGCAGTTCTTC. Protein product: CASSRTSGDHNEQFF.

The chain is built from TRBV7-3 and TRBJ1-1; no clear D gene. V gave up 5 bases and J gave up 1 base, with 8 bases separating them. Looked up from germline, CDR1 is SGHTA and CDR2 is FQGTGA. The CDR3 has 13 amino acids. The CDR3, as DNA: TGTGCCAGCAGCCTGACATCGAACACTGAAGCTTTCTTT. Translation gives CASSLTSNTEAFF. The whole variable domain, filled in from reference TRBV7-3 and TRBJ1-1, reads GAGVSQTPSNKVTEKGKYVELRCDPISGHTALYWYRQSLGQGPEFLIYFQGTGAADDSGLPNDRFFAVRPEGSVSTLKIQRTERGDSAVYLCASSLTSNTEAFFGQGTRLTVV.

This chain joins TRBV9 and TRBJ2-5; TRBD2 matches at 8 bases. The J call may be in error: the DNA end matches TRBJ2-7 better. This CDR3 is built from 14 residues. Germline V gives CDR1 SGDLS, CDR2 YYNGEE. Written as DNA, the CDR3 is TGTGCCAGCAGCGTAGGGGCGGGGGGATACGAGCAGTACTTC. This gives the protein CASSVGAGGYEQYF.

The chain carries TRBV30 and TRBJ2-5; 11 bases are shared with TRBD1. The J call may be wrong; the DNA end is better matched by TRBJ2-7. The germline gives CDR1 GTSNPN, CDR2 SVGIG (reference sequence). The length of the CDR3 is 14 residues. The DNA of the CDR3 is TGTGCCTGGAGCGCGGGACAGGGGGGCTACGAGCAGTACTTC. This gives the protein CAWSAGQGGYEQYF.

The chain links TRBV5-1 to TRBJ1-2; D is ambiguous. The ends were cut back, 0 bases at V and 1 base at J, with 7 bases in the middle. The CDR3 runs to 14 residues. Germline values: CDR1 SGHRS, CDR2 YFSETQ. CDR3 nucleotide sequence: TGCGCCAGCAGCTTGGATGGCAGTAACTATGGCTACACCTTC. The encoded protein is CASSLDGSNYGYTF.

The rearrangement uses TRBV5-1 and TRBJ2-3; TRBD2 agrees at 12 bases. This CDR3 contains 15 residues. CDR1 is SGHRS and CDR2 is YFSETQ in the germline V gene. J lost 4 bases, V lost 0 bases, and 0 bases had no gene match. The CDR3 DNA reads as TGCGCCAGCAGCTTGGGGACTAGCGGGGCAGATACGCAGTATTTT. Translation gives CASSLGTSGADTQYF.

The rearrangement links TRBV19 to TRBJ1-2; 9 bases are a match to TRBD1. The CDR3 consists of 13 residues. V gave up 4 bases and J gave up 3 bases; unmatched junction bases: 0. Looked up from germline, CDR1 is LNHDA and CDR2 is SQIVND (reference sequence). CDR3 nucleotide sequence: TGTGCCAGTAGTAGGACAGGGGACTATGGCTACACCTTC. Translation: CASSRTGDYGYTF. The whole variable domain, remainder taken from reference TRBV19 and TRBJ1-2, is DGGITQSPKYLFRKEGQNVTLSCEQNLNHDAMYWYRQDPGQGLRLIYYSQIVNDFQKGDIAEGYSVSREKKESFPLTVTSAQKNPTAFYLCASSRTGDYGYTFGSGTRLTVV.

The CDR3 loop reads CARDRQGNTEAFF. The CDR3 bases are TGTGCCCGCGATCGACAGGGGAACACTGAAGCTTTCTTT. V is TRBV30 and J is TRBJ1-1; TRBD1 agrees at 7 bases. CDR1 and CDR2 from the germline V gene are GTSNPN and SVGIG (reference sequence). The CDR3 contains 13 residues. With V trimmed by 8 bases and J by 1 base, 7 bases remained unmatched.

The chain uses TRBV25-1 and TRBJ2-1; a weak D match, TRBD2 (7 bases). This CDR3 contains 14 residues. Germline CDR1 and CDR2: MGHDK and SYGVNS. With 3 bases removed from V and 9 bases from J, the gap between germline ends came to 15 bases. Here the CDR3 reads CASSEHGGRFEQFF. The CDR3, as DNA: TGTGCCAGCAGTGAGCACGGGGGGCGCTTTGAGCAGTTCTTC. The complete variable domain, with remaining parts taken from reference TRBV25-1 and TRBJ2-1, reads EADIYQTPRYLVIGTGKKITLECSQTMGHDKMYWYQQDPGMELHLIHYSYGVNSTEKGDLSSESTVSRIRTEHFPLTLESARPSHTSQYLCASSEHGGRFEQFFGPGTRLTVL.

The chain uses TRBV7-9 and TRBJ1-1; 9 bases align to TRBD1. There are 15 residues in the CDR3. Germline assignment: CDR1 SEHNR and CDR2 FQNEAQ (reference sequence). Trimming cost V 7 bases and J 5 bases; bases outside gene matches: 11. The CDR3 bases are TGTGCCAGCACTTTGAAGGGGACAGGGCAAACTGAAGCTTTCTTT. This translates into CASTLKGTGQTEAFF.

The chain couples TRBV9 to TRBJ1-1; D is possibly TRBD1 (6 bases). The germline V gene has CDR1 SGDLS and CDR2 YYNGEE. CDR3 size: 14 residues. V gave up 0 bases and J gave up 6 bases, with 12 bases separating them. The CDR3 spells CASSVAETGSEAFF. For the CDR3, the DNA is TGTGCCAGCAGCGTAGCGGAGACAGGATCTGAAGCTTTCTTT.

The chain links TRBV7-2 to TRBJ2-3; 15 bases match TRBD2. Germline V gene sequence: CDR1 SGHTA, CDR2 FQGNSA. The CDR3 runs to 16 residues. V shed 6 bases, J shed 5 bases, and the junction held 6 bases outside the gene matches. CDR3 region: CASSLGTSGRIDTQYF. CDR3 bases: TGTGCCAGCAGTCTTGGGACTAGCGGGAGGATAGATACGCAGTATTTT.

The CDR3 DNA follows: TGTGCCAGCAGCTTAGCAGGAGGGATATCTGAAGCTTTCTTT. Translating it yields CASSLAGGISEAFF. This chain connects TRBV7-2 to TRBJ1-1; no clear D. The CDR3 is 14 amino acids. V lost 0 bases and J 6 bases, leaving 11 bases between the germline ends. Looked up from germline, CDR1 is SGHTA and CDR2 is FQGNSA.

The CDR3 nucleotides read TGTGCCAGCAGCTTAGGACAGCCGGGGGCTAATGAAAAACTGTTTTTT. It encodes CASSLGQPGANEKLFF. This sequence joins TRBV7-9 and TRBJ1-4, with D perhaps TRBD1 (5 bases). Trimming left V 1 base short and J 3 bases short, with 12 bases between. Germline V CDR1 and CDR2: SEHNR, FQNEAQ (reference sequence). CDR3 length equals 16 residues. Based on the CDR3 plus reference TRBV7-9 and TRBJ1-4, the full variable domain is DTGVSQNPRHKITKRGQNVTFRCDPISEHNRLYWYRQTLGQGPEFLTYFQNEAQLEKSRLLSDRFSAERPKGSFSTLEIQRTEQGDSAMYLCASSLGQPGANEKLFFGSGTQLSVL.

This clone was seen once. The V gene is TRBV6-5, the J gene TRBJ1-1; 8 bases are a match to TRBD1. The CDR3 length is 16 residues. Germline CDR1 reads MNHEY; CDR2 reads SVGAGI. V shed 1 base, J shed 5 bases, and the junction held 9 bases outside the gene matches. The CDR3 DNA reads TGTGCCAGCAGTTACTTCCAGGGCAGGGGGCATACTGAAGCTTTCTTT. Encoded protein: CASSYFQGRGHTEAFF.

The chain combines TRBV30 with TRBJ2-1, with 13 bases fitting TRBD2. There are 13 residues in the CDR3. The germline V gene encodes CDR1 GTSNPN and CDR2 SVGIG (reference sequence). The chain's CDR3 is CASRLAGGNEQFF. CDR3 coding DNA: TGTGCATCCCGACTAGCGGGGGGCAATGAGCAGTTCTTC.